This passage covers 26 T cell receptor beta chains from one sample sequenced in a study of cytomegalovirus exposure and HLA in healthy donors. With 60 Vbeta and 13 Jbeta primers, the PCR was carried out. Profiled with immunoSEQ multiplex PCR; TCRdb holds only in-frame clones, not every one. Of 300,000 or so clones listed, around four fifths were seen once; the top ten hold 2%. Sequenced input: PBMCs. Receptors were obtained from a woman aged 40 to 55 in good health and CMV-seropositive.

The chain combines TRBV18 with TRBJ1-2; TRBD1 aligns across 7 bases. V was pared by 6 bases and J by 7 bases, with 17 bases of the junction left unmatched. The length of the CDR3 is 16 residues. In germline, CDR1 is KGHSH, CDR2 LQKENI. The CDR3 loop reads CASSIQASPGGVGYTF. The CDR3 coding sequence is TGTGCCAGCTCTATTCAAGCCTCACCAGGGGGAGTTGGCTACACCTTC.

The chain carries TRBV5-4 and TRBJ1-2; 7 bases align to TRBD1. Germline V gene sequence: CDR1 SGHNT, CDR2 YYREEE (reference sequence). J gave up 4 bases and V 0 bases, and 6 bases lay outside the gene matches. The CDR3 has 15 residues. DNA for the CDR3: TGTGCCAGCAGCTTGGAGGGCAGGGGGTTCTATGGCTACACCTTC. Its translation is CASSLEGRGFYGYTF.

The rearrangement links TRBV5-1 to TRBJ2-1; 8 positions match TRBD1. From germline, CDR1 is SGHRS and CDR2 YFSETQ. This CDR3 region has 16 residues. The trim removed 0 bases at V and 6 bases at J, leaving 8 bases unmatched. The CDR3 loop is CASSLGDRPLSNEQFF. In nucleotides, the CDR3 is TGCGCCAGCAGCTTGGGGGACAGGCCGCTGAGCAATGAGCAGTTCTTC.

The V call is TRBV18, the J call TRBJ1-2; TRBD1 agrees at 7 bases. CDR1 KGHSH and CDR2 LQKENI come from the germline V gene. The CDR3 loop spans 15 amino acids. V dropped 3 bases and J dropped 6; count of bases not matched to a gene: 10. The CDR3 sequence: CASSPGLPGGHGYTF. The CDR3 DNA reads TGTGCCAGCTCACCGGGACTTCCAGGGGGTCATGGCTACACCTTC.

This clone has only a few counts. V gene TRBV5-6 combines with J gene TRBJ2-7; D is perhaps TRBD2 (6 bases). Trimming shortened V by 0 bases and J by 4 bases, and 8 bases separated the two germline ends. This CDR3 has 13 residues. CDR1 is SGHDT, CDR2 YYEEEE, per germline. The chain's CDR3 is CASSLGLVYEQYF. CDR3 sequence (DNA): TGTGCCAGCAGCTTGGGACTAGTTTACGAGCAGTACTTC.

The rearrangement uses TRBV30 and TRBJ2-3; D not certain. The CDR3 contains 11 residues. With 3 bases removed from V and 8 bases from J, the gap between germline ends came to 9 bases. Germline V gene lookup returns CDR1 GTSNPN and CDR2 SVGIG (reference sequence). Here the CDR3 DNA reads TGTGCCTGGAGCGACGGCGGTACGCAGTATTTT. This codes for CAWSDGGTQYF.

The CDR3 DNA sequence: TGTGCCAGCAGCTTATTTGGCGGGAATTTGTTCGTGCAAGAGACCCAGTACTTC. This translates into CASSLFGGNLFVQETQYF. The chain recombines TRBV7-2 with TRBJ2-5; tentatively, D is TRBD2 (6 bases). Between the trimmed V and J ends, which lost 2 bases and 2 bases, there was a span of 21 bases. This CDR3 contains 18 residues. Germline values: CDR1 SGHTA, CDR2 FQGNSA.

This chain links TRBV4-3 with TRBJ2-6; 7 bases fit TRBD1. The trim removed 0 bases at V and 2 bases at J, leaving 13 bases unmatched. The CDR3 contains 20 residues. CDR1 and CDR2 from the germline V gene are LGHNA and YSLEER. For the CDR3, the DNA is TGCGCCAGCAGCCAAGATCTTGGGCAGGGGGTAGGAGCTGGGGCCAACGTCCTGACTTTC. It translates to CASSQDLGQGVGAGANVLTF.

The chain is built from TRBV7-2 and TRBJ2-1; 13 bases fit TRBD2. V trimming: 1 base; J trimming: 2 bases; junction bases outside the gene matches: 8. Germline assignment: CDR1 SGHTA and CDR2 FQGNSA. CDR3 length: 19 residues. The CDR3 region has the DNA TGTGCCAGCAGCTTAGGGACATCGACTAGCGGGAGGACCTACAATGAGCAGTTCTTC. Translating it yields CASSLGTSTSGRTYNEQFF.

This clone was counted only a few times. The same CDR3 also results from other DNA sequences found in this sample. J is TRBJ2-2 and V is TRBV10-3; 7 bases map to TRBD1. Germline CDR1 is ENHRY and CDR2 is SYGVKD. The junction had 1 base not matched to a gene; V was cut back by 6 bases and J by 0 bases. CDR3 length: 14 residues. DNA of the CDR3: TGTGCCATCAGCGGGACAGCGAACACCGGGGAGCTGTTTTTT. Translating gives CAISGTANTGELFF.

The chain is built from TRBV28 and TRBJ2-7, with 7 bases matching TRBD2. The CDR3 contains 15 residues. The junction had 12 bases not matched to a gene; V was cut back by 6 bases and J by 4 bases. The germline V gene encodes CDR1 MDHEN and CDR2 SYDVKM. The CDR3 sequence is CASRTPRGTTYEQYF. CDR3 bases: TGTGCCAGCAGAACCCCCCGCGGGACTACTTACGAGCAGTACTTC.

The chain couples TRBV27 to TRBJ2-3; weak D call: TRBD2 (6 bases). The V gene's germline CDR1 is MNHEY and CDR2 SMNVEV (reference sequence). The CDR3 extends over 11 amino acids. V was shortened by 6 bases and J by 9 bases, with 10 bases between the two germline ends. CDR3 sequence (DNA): TGTGCCAGCAGGGCGGGGCTGACGCAGTATTTT. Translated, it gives CASRAGLTQYF.

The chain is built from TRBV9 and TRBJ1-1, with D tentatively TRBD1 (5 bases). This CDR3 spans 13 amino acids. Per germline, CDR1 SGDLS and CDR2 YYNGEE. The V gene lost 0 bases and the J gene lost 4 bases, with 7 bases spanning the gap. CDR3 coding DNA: TGTGCCAGCAGCGTAGAACAGGTCACTGAAGCTTTCTTT. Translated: CASSVEQVTEAFF.

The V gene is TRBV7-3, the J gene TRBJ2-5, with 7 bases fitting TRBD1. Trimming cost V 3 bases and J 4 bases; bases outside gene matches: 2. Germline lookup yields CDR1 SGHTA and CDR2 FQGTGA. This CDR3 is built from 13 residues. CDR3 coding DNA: TGTGCCAGCAGCTTGGGACAGTTAGAGACCCAGTACTTC. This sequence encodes CASSLGQLETQYF.

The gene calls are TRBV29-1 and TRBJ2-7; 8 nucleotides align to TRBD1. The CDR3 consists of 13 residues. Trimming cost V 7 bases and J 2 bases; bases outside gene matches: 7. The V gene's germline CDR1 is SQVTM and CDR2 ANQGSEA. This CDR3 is CSAGQGTTYEQYF. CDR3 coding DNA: TGCAGCGCCGGACAGGGTACTACCTACGAGCAGTACTTC.

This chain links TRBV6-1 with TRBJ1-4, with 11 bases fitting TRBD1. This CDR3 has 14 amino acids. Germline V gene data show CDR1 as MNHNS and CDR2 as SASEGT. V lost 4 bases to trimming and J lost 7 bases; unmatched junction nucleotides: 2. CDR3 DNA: TGTGCCAGCAGTGGGGGACAGGGGGGTGAAAAACTGTTTTTT. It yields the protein CASSGGQGGEKLFF.

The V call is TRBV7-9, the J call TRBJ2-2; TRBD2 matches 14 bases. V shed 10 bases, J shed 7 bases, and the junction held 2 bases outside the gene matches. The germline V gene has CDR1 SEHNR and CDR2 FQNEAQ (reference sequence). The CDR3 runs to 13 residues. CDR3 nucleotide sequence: TGTGCCAAAGGGACTAGCGGGAGCGGGGAGCTGTTTTTT. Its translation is CAKGTSGSGELFF.

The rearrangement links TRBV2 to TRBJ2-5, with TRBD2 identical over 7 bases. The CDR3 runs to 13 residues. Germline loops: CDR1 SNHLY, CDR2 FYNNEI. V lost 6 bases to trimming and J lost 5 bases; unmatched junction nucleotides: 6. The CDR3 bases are TGTGCCAGCAGGGAGCGGGGAGGGGAGACCCAGTACTTC. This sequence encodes CASRERGGETQYF.

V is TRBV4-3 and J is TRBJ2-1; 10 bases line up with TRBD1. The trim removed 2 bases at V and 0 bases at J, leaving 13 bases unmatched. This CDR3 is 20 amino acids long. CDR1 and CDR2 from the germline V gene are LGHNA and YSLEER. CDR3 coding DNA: TGCGCCAGCAGCCAACTACTCGGACAGGGGGTTCCAAGCTCCTACAATGAGCAGTTCTTC. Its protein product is CASSQLLGQGVPSSYNEQFF.

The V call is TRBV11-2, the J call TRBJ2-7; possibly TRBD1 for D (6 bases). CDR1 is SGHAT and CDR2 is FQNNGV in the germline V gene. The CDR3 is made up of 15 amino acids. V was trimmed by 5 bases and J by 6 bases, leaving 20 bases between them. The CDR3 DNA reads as TGTGCCAGCAGCCGCGAACCGAGGGGGAGTGGCGAGCAGTACTTC. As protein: CASSREPRGSGEQYF. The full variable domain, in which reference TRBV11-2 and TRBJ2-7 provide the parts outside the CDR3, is EAGVAQSPRYKIIEKRQSVAFWCNPISGHATLYWYQQILGQGPKLLIQFQNNGVVDDSQLPKDRFSAERLKGVDSTLKIQPAKLEDSAVYLCASSREPRGSGEQYFGPGTRLTVT.

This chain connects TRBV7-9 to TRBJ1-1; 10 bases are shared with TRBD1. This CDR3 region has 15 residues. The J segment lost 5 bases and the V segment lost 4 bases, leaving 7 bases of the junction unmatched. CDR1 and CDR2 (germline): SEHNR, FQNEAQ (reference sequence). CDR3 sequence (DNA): TGTGCCAGCAGCTCCCCCGACAGGGGGCGAACTGAAGCTTTCTTT. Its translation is CASSSPDRGRTEAFF. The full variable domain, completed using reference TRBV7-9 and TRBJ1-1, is DTGVSQNPRHKITKRGQNVTFRCDPISEHNRLYWYRQTLGQGPEFLTYFQNEAQLEKSRLLSDRFSAERPKGSFSTLEIQRTEQGDSAMYLCASSSPDRGRTEAFFGQGTRLTVV.

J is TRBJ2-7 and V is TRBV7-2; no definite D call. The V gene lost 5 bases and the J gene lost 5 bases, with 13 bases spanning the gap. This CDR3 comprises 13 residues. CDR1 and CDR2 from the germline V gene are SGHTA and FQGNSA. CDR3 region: CASSRTTNHEQYF. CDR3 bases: TGTGCCAGCAGCAGAACGACAAACCACGAGCAGTACTTC.

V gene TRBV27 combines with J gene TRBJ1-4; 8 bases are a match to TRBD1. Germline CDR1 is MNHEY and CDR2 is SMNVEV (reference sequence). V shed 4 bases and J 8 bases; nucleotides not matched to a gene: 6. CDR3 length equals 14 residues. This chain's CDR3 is CASSSDRAAEKLFF. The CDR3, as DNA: TGTGCCAGCAGTTCGGACAGGGCCGCAGAAAAACTGTTTTTT.

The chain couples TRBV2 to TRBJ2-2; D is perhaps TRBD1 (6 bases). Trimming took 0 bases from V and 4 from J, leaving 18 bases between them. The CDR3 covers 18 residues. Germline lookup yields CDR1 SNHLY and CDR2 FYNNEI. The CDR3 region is CASSEASGGRGGTGELFF. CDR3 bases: TGTGCCAGCAGTGAAGCAAGCGGCGGCAGGGGTGGCACCGGGGAGCTGTTTTTT.

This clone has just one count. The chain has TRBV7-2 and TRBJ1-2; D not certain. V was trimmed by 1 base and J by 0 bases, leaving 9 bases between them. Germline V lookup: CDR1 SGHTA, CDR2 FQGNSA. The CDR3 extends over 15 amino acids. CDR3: CASSLEPSSNYGYTF. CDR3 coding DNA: TGTGCCAGCAGCTTAGAGCCTAGTTCTAACTATGGCTACACCTTC.

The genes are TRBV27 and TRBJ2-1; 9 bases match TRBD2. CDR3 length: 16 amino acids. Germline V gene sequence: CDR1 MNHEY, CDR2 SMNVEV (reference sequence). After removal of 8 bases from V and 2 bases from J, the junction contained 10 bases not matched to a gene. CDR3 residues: CASGEAGGFTYNEQFF. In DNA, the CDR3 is TGTGCCAGCGGGGAAGCGGGAGGCTTTACCTACAATGAGCAGTTCTTC.